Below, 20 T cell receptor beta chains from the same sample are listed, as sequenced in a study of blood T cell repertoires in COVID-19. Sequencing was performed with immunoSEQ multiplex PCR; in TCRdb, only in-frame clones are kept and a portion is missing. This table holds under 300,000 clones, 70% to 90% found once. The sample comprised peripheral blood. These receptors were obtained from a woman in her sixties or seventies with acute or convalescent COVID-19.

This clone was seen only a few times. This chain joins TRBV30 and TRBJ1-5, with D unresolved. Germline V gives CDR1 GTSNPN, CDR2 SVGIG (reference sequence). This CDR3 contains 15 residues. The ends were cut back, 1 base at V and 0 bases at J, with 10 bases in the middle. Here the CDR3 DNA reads TGTGCCTGGAGTGGGGCAGCCTCTAGCAATCAGCCCCAGCATTTT. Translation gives CAWSGAASSNQPQHF. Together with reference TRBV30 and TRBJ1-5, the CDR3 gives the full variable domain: SQTIHQWPATLVQPVGSPLSLECTVEGTSNPNLYWYRQAAGRGLQLLFYSVGIGQISSEVPQNLSASRPQDRQFILSSKKLLLSDSGFYLCAWSGAASSNQPQHFGDGTRLSIL.

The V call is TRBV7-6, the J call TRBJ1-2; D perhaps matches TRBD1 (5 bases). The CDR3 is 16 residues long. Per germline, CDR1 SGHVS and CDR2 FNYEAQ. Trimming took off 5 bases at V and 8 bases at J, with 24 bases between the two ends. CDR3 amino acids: CASSLLAAQGGEGYTF. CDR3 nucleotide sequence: TGTGCCAGCAGCCTTTTGGCCGCCCAGGGAGGGGAGGGCTACACCTTC.

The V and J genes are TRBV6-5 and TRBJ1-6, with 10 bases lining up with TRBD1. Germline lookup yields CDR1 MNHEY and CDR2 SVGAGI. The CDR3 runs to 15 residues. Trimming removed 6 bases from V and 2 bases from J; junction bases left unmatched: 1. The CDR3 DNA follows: TGTGCCAGCAGGGGGACAGGGGCCTATAATTCACCCCTCCACTTT. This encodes CASRGTGAYNSPLHF.

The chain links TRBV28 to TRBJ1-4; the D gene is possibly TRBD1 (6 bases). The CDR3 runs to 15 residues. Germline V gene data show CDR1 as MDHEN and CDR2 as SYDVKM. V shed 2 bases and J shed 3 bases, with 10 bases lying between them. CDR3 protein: CASSLPGDPNEKLFF. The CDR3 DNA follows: TGTGCCAGCAGTTTACCAGGGGACCCTAATGAAAAACTGTTTTTT.

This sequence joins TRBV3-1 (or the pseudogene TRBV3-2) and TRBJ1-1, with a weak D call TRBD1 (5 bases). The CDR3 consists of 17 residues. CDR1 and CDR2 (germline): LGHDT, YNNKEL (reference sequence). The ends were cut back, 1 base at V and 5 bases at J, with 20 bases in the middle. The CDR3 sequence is CASSQAWSRAAGTEAFF. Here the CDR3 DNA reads TGTGCCAGCAGCCAAGCTTGGTCCAGGGCCGCGGGAACTGAAGCTTTCTTT.

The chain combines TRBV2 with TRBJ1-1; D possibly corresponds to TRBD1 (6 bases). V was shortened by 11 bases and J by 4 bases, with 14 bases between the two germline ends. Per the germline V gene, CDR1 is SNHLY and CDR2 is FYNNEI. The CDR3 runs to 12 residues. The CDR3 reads CAGPDRSTEAFF. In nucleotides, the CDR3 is TGTGCCGGCCCAGACAGGAGCACTGAAGCTTTCTTT.

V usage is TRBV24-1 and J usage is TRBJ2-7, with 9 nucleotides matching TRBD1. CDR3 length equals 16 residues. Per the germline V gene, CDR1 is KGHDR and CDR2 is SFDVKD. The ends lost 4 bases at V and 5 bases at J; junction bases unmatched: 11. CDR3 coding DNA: TGTGCCACCAGTGACCGAACCCGAACAGGGGGCAACGAGCAGTACTTC. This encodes CATSDRTRTGGNEQYF.

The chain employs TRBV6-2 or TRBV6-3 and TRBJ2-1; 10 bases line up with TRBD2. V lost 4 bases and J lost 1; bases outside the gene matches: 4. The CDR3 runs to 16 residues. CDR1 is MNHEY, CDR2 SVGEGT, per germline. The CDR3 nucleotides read TGTGCCAGCAGTTCCCGGACTAGCGGATCCTACAATGAGCAGTTCTTC. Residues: CASSSRTSGSYNEQFF.

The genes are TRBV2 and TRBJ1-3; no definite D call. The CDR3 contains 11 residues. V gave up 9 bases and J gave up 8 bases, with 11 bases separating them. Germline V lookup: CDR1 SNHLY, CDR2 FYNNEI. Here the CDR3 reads CASEEWDTIYF. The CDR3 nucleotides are TGTGCCAGTGAGGAGTGGGACACCATATATTTT. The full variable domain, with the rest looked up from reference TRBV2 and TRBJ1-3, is EPEVTQTPSHQVTQMGQEVILRCVPISNHLYFYWYRQILGQKVEFLVSFYNNEISEKSEIFDDQFSVERPDGSNFTLKIRSTKLEDSAMYFCASEEWDTIYFGEGSWLTVV.

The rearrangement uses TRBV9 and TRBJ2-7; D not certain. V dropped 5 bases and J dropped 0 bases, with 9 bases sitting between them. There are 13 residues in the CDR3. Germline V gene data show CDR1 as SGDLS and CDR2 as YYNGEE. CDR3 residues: CASSSNPSYEQYF. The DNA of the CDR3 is TGTGCCAGCAGTAGTAACCCCTCCTACGAGCAGTACTTC.

CDR3 sequence: CASSLGLAEVGETQYF. The CDR3 DNA reads TGCGCCAGCAGCTTGGGACTAGCCGAAGTTGGAGAGACCCAGTACTTC. The V and J genes are TRBV5-1 and TRBJ2-5; TRBD2 aligns across 7 bases. The germline CDR1 and CDR2 sequences are SGHRS and YFSETQ. The V gene end was trimmed by 0 bases and the J gene end by 4 bases; junction bases not matched to a gene: 9. The CDR3 totals 16 residues.

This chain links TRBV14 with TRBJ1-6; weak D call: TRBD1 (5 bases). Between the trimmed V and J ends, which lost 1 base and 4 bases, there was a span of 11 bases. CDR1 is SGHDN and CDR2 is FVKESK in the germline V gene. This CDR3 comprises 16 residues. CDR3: CASSQADTFYNSPLHF. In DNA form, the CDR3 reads TGTGCCAGCAGCCAAGCGGACACTTTTTATAATTCACCCCTCCACTTT.

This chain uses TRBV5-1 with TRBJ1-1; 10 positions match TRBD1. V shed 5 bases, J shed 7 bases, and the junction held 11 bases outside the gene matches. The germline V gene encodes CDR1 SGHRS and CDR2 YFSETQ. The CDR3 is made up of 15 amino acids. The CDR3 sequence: CASRAGTGALGEAFF. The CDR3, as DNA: TGCGCCAGCAGAGCCGGGACAGGGGCCCTGGGTGAAGCTTTCTTT.

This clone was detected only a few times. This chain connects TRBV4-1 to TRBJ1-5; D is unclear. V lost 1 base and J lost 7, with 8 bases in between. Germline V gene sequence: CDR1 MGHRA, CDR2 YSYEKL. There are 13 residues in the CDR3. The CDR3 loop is CASSQAIAQPQHF. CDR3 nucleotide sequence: TGCGCCAGCAGCCAAGCGATAGCCCAGCCCCAGCATTTT.

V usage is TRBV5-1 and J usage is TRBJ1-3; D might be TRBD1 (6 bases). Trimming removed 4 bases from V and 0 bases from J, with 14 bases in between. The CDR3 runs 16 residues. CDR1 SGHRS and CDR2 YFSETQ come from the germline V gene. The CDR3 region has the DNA TGCGCCAGCAGCCCCAGGGGTGGGGACTCTGGAAACACCATATATTTT. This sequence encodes CASSPRGGDSGNTIYF.

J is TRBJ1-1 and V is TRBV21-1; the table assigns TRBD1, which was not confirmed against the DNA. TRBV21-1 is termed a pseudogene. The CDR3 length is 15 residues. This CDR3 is CASSKAPARNTEAFF. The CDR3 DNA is TGTGCCAGCAGCAAAGCCCCCGCCAGGAACACTGAAGCTTTCTTT.

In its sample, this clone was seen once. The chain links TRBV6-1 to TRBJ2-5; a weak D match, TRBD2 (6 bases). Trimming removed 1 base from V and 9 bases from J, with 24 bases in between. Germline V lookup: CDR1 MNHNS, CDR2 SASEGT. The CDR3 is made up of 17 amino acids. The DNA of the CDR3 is TGTGCCAGCAGTGAAGGCAAGGCGGGATCAGGCCAAGGGGCCCAGTACTTC. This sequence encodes CASSEGKAGSGQGAQYF.

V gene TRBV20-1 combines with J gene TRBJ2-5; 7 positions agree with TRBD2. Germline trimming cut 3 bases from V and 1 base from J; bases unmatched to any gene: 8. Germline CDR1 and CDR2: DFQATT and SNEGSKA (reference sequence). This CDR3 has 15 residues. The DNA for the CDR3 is TGCAGTGCTAGTAAGGCTAGCGGTCTCCAAGAGACCCAGTACTTC. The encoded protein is CSASKASGLQETQYF.

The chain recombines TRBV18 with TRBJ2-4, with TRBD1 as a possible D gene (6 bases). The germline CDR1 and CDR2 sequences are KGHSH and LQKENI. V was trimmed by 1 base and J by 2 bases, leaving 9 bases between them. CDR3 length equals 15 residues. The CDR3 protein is CASSPHTGTKNIQYF. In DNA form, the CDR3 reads TGTGCCAGCTCACCACACACAGGGACCAAAAACATTCAGTACTTC.

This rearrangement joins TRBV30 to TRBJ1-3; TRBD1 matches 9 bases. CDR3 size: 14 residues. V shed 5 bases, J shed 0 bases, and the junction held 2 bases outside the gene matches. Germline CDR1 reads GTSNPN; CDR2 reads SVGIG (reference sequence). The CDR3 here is CAWGQGISGNTIYF. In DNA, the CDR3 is TGTGCCTGGGGACAGGGGATCTCTGGAAACACCATATATTTT.